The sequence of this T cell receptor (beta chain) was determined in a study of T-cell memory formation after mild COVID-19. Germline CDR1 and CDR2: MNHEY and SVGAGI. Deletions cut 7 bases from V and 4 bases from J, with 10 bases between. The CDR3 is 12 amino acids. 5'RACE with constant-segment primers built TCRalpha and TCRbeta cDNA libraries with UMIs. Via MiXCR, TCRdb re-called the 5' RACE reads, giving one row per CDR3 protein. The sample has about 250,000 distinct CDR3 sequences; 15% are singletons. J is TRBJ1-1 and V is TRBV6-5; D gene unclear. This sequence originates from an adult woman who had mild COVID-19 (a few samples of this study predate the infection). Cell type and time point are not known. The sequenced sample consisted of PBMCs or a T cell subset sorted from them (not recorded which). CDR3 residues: CASISRFTEAFF. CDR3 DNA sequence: TGTGCCAGCATCTCCCGTTTCACTGAAGCTTTCTTT.